This T cell receptor (beta chain) was captured in a study of CD8+ T cells in alopecia areata (dated by TCRdb to 2016 to 2018). Context from the whole study: Skin from C3H/HeJ donors with spontaneous alopecia (6-12 months old) was grafted onto female C3H/HeJ recipients aged roughly 6-11 weeks. The study used high-throughput TCRbeta sequencing to examine T cell clonal expansion in alopecia areata, in both the C3H/HeJ mouse model and human patients. Human TCRbeta sequencing covered scalp tissue and sorted CD4+ and CD8+ peripheral blood T cells from patchy and totalis/universalis alopecia areata patients and healthy controls. Scalp clonality was compared among normal scalp (n=4), patchy alopecia areata scalp (n=8), and alopecia totalis/universalis scalp (n=8). RNA was extracted with the PAXgene miRNA kit for fixed scalp, the miRNeasy kit for PBMCs, and the RNeasy kit for mouse skin. immunoSEQ multiplex PCR using 35 Vbeta forward primers and 13 Jbeta reverse primers was used to amplify TCRbeta CDR3 regions.

Overall study outcomes, separate from this receptor: Unlike mouse skin, where gammadelta T cells dominate, normal human skin contains resident alphabeta T cells that get sequenced too, which complicates analysis of the scalp TCR repertoire. Shared TCR sequences between patients were less evident than in mice, which may be partly attributable to HLA diversity in the patient population. Higher clonality and more expanded CD8+ clones were observed in lesional scalp than in normal scalp, particularly in alopecia totalis/universalis, a finding suggestive of antigenic drive.

The CDR3 starts with the cysteine, ends with the phenylalanine, and has 12 residues. The CDR3 was read in part: 24 bases, with the frame set at base 1. The germline V gene yields NSHNY for CDR1 and SYGAGN for CDR2. To prepare the library, the immunoSEQ multiplex PCR assay was applied. RNA was extracted from all samples and reverse transcribed into cDNA, which served as template for TCR sequencing. First-strand cDNA was synthesized with SuperScript III using a 2:1 mix of oligo-dT and random hexamers. Amplification bias was assessed with a synthetic immune receptor repertoire, and residual bias was removed computationally. Libraries were sequenced on Illumina HiSeq using 60 bp reads that covered the CDR3 and were read from J toward V. For the original study's pipeline: Raw reads were preprocessed for error removal, and CDR3 was defined according to IMGT conventions as running from the conserved cysteine to phenylalanine. Clonality was computed by normalizing Shannon entropy by log2 of the number of productive unique TCRs and subtracting the result from 1. CD4 or CD8 identity of scalp clones was inferred by cross-referencing scalp TCRbeta sequences with sorted blood CD4 and CD8 repertoires. Imported from immuneACCESS, the table was reduced by TCRdb to in-frame sequences with V and J called. These copies leave out some clones; in studies compared against another copy, an unresolved V gene accounts for under half, and the cause of the remainder is not known. Clone size and the V and J calls come from that table; the DNA yielded D and trimming. This sample has 290,000 or so clones, none of them a singleton. The top ten clonotypes cover around 1.2% of the sample.

As concerns this clone: The antigen it binds to is not known. With a mouse as the source, gene names and germline sequences are drawn from the mouse. The missing CDR3 end, 4 residues past where the read stops, is filled in from the germline J gene.

Pooled mouse cutaneous lymph node cells were stained for CD4, CD8alpha, NKG2D, NKG2ACE and other markers, then sorted on a BD Influx. The V and J genes are TRBV13-1 and TRBJ1-4; a tentative D match to TRBD1 spans 5 bases. The source material was CD4+ T cells sorted from a lymph node. The TCR originated in a C3H/HeJ mouse with alopecia areata. The haplotype of this strain at the MHC is H2-k. Incomplete CDR3 DNA: TGTGCCAGCAGTGGGACACCCGAA. This sequence encodes CASSGTPE. The whole CDR3 sequence reads CASSGTPERLFF.